This T cell receptor beta chain is drawn from a study of shared clonotypes between healthy human individuals. The trim removed 0 bases at V and 3 bases at J, leaving 6 bases unmatched. The CDR3 is made up of 16 amino acids. The germline gives CDR1 SQVTM, CDR2 ANQGSEA. This table comes from immunoSEQ multiplex PCR, and its TCRdb copy is limited to in-frame clones, with some not included. The data contain about 690,000 clones, 90% of them singletons. Only one count was recorded for this clone. The rearrangement uses TRBV29-1 and TRBJ2-1, with TRBD1 matching 9 bases. The sample comprised memory CD8+ T cells from PBMCs. Subset of the sample: CD45RO+ cells pooled with CCR7-negative TemRA cells. The TCR originated in a man aged 18 to 30 in good health. Some clones in this sample may be carry-over from other donors' samples. CDR3 in DNA: TGCAGCGTTGAAGACCCCGGGGGACAGGGCTACAATGAGCAGTTCTTC. Its protein product is CSVEDPGGQGYNEQFF.